The 26 T cell receptor beta chains presented below share a single source sample, sequenced in a study of vaccination effects on CD4 cells after COVID-19. No antigen has been identified for these receptors. Clones were sequenced by immunoSEQ multiplex PCR, and TCRdb holds only the in-frame ones, with some missing. The table includes some 69,000 clones, around 70% detected once. Sequencing in the ViraFEST assay came after antigen-specific CD4+ T cells had been expanded with viral peptide pools, which were used to stimulate PBMC. Researchers isolated CD4+ T cells once ten to eleven days of culture had elapsed. Each participant was administered two doses of either the BNT162b2 or the mRNA-1273 vaccine. Here the sequenced sample was CD4+ T cells from PBMCs cultured with HCoV-229E spike peptides, taken after COVID-19 vaccination. Receptors originate from a human donor who received a COVID-19 vaccine.

The rearrangement uses TRBV2 and TRBJ1-3, with 8 bases identical to TRBD1. Germline loops: CDR1 SNHLY, CDR2 FYNNEI. V was pared by 9 bases and J by 0 bases, with 7 bases of the junction left unmatched. This CDR3 has 15 amino acids. This CDR3 is CARAGGPSSGNTIYF. The CDR3 coding sequence is TGTGCCAGGGCAGGGGGCCCGAGCTCTGGAAACACCATATATTTT. The whole variable domain, filled in from reference TRBV2 and TRBJ1-3, reads EPEVTQTPSHQVTQMGQEVILRCVPISNHLYFYWYRQILGQKVEFLVSFYNNEISEKSEIFDDQFSVERPDGSNFTLKIRSTKLEDSAMYFCARAGGPSSGNTIYFGEGSWLTVV.

The chain employs TRBV6-5 and TRBJ2-1, with TRBD2 matching 8 bases. The V gene end was trimmed by 7 bases and the J gene end by 7 bases; junction bases not matched to a gene: 12. Looked up from germline, CDR1 is MNHEY and CDR2 is SVGAGI. The CDR3 totals 15 residues. The CDR3 nucleotides are TGTGCCAGCATCTCTAGGACTAGCCAATTTAATGAGCAGTTCTTC. Protein sequence: CASISRTSQFNEQFF.

There are a few counts of this clone. The chain carries TRBV11-2 and TRBJ1-2, with TRBD1 identical over 7 bases. The CDR3 totals 17 residues. The V segment lost 4 bases and the J segment 6 bases; nucleotides outside the gene matches: 17. Germline CDR1 reads SGHAT; CDR2 reads FQNNGV. DNA for the CDR3: TGTGCCAGCAGCTCCGCAGACAGGGTTCCAGCCGAGAATGGCTACACCTTC. It codes for CASSSADRVPAENGYTF.

The chain carries TRBV3-1 (or the pseudogene TRBV3-2) and TRBJ1-4; D perhaps matches TRBD1 (6 bases). This CDR3 is built from 16 residues. Looked up from germline, CDR1 is LGHDT and CDR2 is YNNKEL (reference sequence). Trimming took 4 bases from V and 0 from J, leaving 12 bases between them. The CDR3 loop is CASSRTRTATNEKLFF. In DNA, the CDR3 is TGTGCCAGCAGCCGAACAAGGACAGCAACTAATGAAAAACTGTTTTTT.

The V call is TRBV27, the J call TRBJ1-1; TRBD1 aligns across 9 bases. Germline lookup yields CDR1 MNHEY and CDR2 SMNVEV (reference sequence). The junction had 8 bases not matched to a gene; V was cut back by 5 bases and J by 7 bases. The length of the CDR3 is 14 residues. The CDR3 region has the DNA TGTGCCAGCAGTAGTTACAGGGGGCTTGATGAAGCTTTCTTT. Amino acids: CASSSYRGLDEAFF.

This clone turned up a few times. The chain combines TRBV27 with TRBJ2-2; 8 nucleotides align to TRBD1. The CDR3 sequence is 16 residues long. Germline V gene data show CDR1 as MNHEY and CDR2 as SMNVEV (reference sequence). With 5 bases clipped from V and 5 bases from J, the junction kept 10 bases outside the gene matches. CDR3 sequence: CASSTTDRGWTGELFF. The CDR3 nucleotides read TGTGCCAGCAGTACTACCGACAGGGGTTGGACCGGGGAGCTGTTTTTT.

The genes are TRBV27 and TRBJ2-3; a possible D gene is TRBD2 (7 bases). V was shortened by 4 bases and J by 1 base, with 12 bases between the two germline ends. The CDR3 consists of 15 residues. The germline CDR1 and CDR2 sequences are MNHEY and SMNVEV (reference sequence). The CDR3 loop reads CASSYRGAGTDTQYF. In DNA, the CDR3 is TGTGCCAGCAGTTATCGGGGGGCCGGCACAGATACGCAGTATTTT.

The rearrangement uses TRBV10-1 and TRBJ2-1, with 11 bases fitting TRBD2. Germline CDR1 and CDR2: WNHNN and SYGVQD (reference sequence). This CDR3 contains 15 residues. The V and J ends lost 0 bases and 7 bases, in that order; junction bases with no gene match: 2. CDR3: CASSESTSGVNEQFF. CDR3 coding DNA: TGCGCCAGCAGTGAGTCGACTAGCGGGGTGAATGAGCAGTTCTTC.

DNA for the CDR3: TGTGCCAGCAGAAGAGGGACAGGGGGCGAGCAGTACGTC. As protein: CASRRGTGGEQYV. This chain uses TRBV6-5 with TRBJ2-7; TRBD1 matches at 11 bases. V was clipped by 6 bases and J by 6 bases; unmatched bases: 4. The germline gives CDR1 MNHEY, CDR2 SVGAGI. The CDR3 is made up of 13 amino acids.

V is TRBV5-1 and J is TRBJ1-1; D is undetermined. The CDR3 sequence is 15 residues long. Looked up from germline, CDR1 is SGHRS and CDR2 is YFSETQ. Trimming took off 1 base at V and 2 bases at J, with 12 bases between the two ends. The DNA of the CDR3 is TGCGCCAGCAGCTTGCAAGCAGCGATTAACACTGAAGCTTTCTTT. This translates into CASSLQAAINTEAFF. Full variable domain (rest looked up from reference TRBV5-1 and TRBJ1-1): KAGVTQTPRYLIKTRGQQVTLSCSPISGHRSVSWYQQTPGQGLQFLFEYFSETQRNKGNFPGRFSGRQFSNSRSEMNVSTLELGDSALYLCASSLQAAINTEAFFGQGTRLTVV.

The chain employs TRBV7-9 and TRBJ1-5, with 7 bases lining up with TRBD1. The CDR3 consists of 12 residues. Germline trimming cut 6 bases from V and 7 bases from J; bases unmatched to any gene: 3. Germline-derived CDR1 and CDR2 are SEHNR and FQNEAQ (reference sequence). The CDR3 DNA follows: TGTGCCAGCAGTACAGGGGAACAGCCCCAGCATTTT. It encodes CASSTGEQPQHF.

The genes are TRBV12-5 and TRBJ2-3; 8 bases agree with TRBD1. With V trimmed by 5 bases and J by 8 bases, 3 bases remained unmatched. The CDR3 consists of 12 residues. The germline V gene encodes CDR1 LGHNT and CDR2 FRNRAP. The CDR3 region is CASGPTGATQYF. The CDR3 nucleotides read TGTGCTAGTGGTCCGACAGGGGCTACGCAGTATTTT.

The chain combines TRBV5-5 with TRBJ1-2, with unresolved D. The CDR3 extends over 12 amino acids. The ends were cut back, 4 bases at V and 4 bases at J, with 8 bases in the middle. Germline CDR1 is SGHKS and CDR2 is YYEKEE (reference sequence). CDR3: CASSPYPYGYTF. CDR3 nucleotide sequence: TGTGCCAGCAGCCCCTACCCCTATGGCTACACCTTC.

This chain uses TRBV29-1 with TRBJ2-5, with TRBD2 matching over 12 bases. Losses at the gene ends were 7 bases for V and 0 bases for J; bases not matched to a gene: 12. CDR1 and CDR2 from the germline V gene are SQVTM and ANQGSEA. The CDR3 loop spans 17 amino acids. CDR3 in DNA: TGCAGCGGAATACTAGCGGGGGGCGACGTGTACCAAGAGACCCAGTACTTC. Translated: CSGILAGGDVYQETQYF.

This chain's CDR3 is CASSLFGGSEQFF. The CDR3 nucleotides are TGTGCCAGCAGCTTATTCGGCGGGAGTGAGCAGTTCTTC. The J gene is TRBJ2-1, the V gene TRBV11-3, with TRBD2 matching over 7 bases. With V trimmed by 2 bases and J by 9 bases, 4 bases remained unmatched. The CDR3 sequence is 13 residues long. Germline CDR1 reads SGHNT; CDR2 reads YENEEA.

The chain has TRBV5-8 and TRBJ1-1; D remains unclear. The ends were cut back, 2 bases at V and 0 bases at J, with 8 bases in the middle. Looked up from germline, CDR1 is SGHTS and CDR2 is YDEGEE. This CDR3 contains 14 residues. As DNA, the CDR3 is TGTGCCAGCAGCTTTGTGCGGGTGAACACTGAAGCTTTCTTT. Residues: CASSFVRVNTEAFF.

J is TRBJ2-2 and V is TRBV6-5; 7 bases align to TRBD1. Germline CDR1 MNHEY, CDR2 SVGAGI. This CDR3 has 14 residues. The trim removed 5 bases at V and 9 bases at J, leaving 9 bases unmatched. CDR3 in DNA: TGTGCCAGCAGTAGGGACAGCCTAACCCGGGAGCTGTTTTTT. This encodes CASSRDSLTRELFF.

The chain carries TRBV9 and TRBJ2-3; 7 positions agree with TRBD1. The J segment lost 4 bases and the V segment lost 0 bases, leaving 5 bases of the junction unmatched. The length of the CDR3 is 15 residues. From germline, CDR1 is SGDLS and CDR2 YYNGEE. The CDR3 DNA sequence: TGTGCCAGCAGCGTAGAGGGGGCCCGGTCAGATACGCAGTATTTT. This codes for CASSVEGARSDTQYF.

The rearrangement uses TRBV19 and TRBJ1-3, with 7 positions matching TRBD1. Germline CDR1 LNHDA, CDR2 SQIVND (reference sequence). This CDR3 has 15 residues. J was trimmed by 0 bases and V by 8 bases; bases with no gene match: 7. CDR3: CASGLQGISGNTIYF. The CDR3 region has the DNA TGTGCCAGTGGACTACAGGGGATCTCTGGAAACACCATATATTTT.

The chain uses TRBV28 and TRBJ2-7; the D gene is possibly TRBD2 (5 bases). The CDR3 extends over 14 amino acids. Between the trimmed V and J ends, which lost 3 bases and 3 bases, there was a span of 12 bases. Germline lookup yields CDR1 MDHEN and CDR2 SYDVKM. The CDR3 here is CASSFLASSYEQYV. CDR3 in DNA: TGTGCCAGCAGTTTTTTAGCTAGCAGCTACGAGCAGTACGTC.

This rearrangement joins TRBV2 to TRBJ1-3; 7 nucleotides line up with TRBD1. This CDR3 is 14 amino acids long. Germline-derived CDR1 and CDR2 are SNHLY and FYNNEI. J lost 2 bases, V lost 10 bases, and 8 bases had no gene match. As DNA, the CDR3 is TGTGCCATCAGAGCCCAGGGGGCTGGAAACACCATATATTTT. Amino acid sequence: CAIRAQGAGNTIYF.

The V call is TRBV19, the J call TRBJ1-1; 7 positions match TRBD1. The CDR3 runs to 14 residues. Germline trimming cut 5 bases from V and 3 bases from J; bases unmatched to any gene: 6. Germline CDR1 LNHDA, CDR2 SQIVND (reference sequence). The CDR3 sequence: CASSGRGPDTEAFF. The CDR3 nucleotides read TGTGCCAGTAGTGGTAGGGGGCCGGACACTGAAGCTTTCTTT.

This chain joins TRBV7-3 and TRBJ2-3; TRBD1 matches at 7 bases. The CDR3 is 15 residues long. Germline loops: CDR1 SGHTA, CDR2 FQGTGA. After removal of 5 bases from V and 0 bases from J, the junction contained 5 bases not matched to a gene. As DNA, the CDR3 is TGTGCCAGCAGCCAACAGGGGATTAGCACAGATACGCAGTATTTT. It codes for CASSQQGISTDTQYF.

V usage is TRBV11-1 and J usage is TRBJ2-5; 7 bases are shared with TRBD2. The CDR3 is made up of 15 amino acids. V gave up 2 bases and J gave up 1 base; unmatched junction bases: 4. Per the germline V gene, CDR1 is SGHAT and CDR2 is FQDESV (reference sequence). As DNA, the CDR3 is TGTGCCAGCAGCTTAAAAGGGACTACCCAAGAGACCCAGTACTTC. Translating it yields CASSLKGTTQETQYF.

The genes are TRBV7-2 and TRBJ1-1; D ambiguous. CDR1 is SGHTA, CDR2 FQGNSA, per germline. Trimming shortened V by 5 bases and J by 4 bases, and 11 bases separated the two germline ends. The CDR3 extends over 13 amino acids. The DNA of the CDR3 is TGTGCCAGCAGCCCCTTTTTAAGCACTGAAGCTTTCTTT. This gives the protein CASSPFLSTEAFF.

The V gene is TRBV7-2, the J gene TRBJ2-3; no definite D call. Trimming left V 0 bases short and J 1 base short, with 8 bases between. Germline V gene data show CDR1 as SGHTA and CDR2 as FQGNSA. The CDR3 has 15 amino acids. DNA of the CDR3: TGTGCCAGCAGCTTAGCAGTGGTTGGCACAGATACGCAGTATTTT. Encoded protein: CASSLAVVGTDTQYF.